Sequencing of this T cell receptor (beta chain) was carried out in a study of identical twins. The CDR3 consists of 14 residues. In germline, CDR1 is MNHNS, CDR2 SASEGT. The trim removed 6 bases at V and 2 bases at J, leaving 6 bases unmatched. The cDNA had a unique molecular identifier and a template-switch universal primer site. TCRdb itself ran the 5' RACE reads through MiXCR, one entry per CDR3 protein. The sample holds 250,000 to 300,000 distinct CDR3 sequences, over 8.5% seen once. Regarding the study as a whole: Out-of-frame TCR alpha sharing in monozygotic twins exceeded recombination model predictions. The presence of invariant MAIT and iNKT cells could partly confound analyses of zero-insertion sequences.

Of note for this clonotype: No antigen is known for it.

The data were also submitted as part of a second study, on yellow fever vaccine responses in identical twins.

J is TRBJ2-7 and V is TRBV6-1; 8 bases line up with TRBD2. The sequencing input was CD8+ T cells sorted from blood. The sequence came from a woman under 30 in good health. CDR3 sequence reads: CASSSRLAPYEQYF. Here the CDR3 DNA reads TGTGCCAGCAGCTCCAGACTAGCGCCCTACGAGCAGTACTTC.